What follows are 20 T cell receptor beta chains derived from one specimen sequenced in a study of blood T cell repertoires in COVID-19. Data came from immunoSEQ multiplex PCR; TCRdb stores just in-frame clones and leaves some out. There are tens of thousands of clones in the sample; roughly 90% occur only once, and about 2.3% lies in the top ten. The sequenced sample consisted of peripheral blood. The receptors were gathered from a human donor with active COVID-19. The donor label of this sample is uncertain.

The chain combines TRBV5-3 with TRBJ1-2, with 8 positions matching TRBD1. TRBV5-3 is identified as an open reading frame with a role that is uncertain. The CDR3 is 17 residues long. V was pared by 4 bases and J by 2 bases, with 13 bases of the junction left unmatched. In nucleotides, the CDR3 is TGTGCCAGAAGCCAGCCGAGGGACAGGCCCAAGAACTATGGCTACACCTTC. Amino acid sequence: CARSQPRDRPKNYGYTF.

In nucleotides, the CDR3 is TGTGCCAGCAGTTCAGGGCCCGGGTCTGTCTACAATGAGCAGTTCTTC. Translating gives CASSSGPGSVYNEQFF. This chain joins TRBV27 and TRBJ2-1; TRBD1 is a possible D gene (5 bases). V lost 4 bases, J lost 3 bases, and 16 bases lay in between. The CDR3 has 16 residues. The germline V gene has CDR1 MNHEY and CDR2 SMNVEV (reference sequence).

The rearrangement links TRBV23-1 to TRBJ2-7; D possibly corresponds to TRBD1 (5 bases). TRBV23-1 is labeled an ORF, and its function is uncertain. Trimming pared 2 bases from V and 5 bases from J, leaving 22 bases between. This CDR3 spans 17 amino acids. The CDR3 bases are TGCGCCAGCAGTCAACTATGTGGGGCCTGGGGTAGACACGAGCAGTACTTC. Translating gives CASSQLCGAWGRHEQYF.

This rearrangement joins TRBV15 to TRBJ1-3; unclear D gene. The CDR3 is 17 amino acids. The germline V gene has CDR1 LNHNV and CDR2 YYDKDF (reference sequence). V dropped 3 bases and J dropped 0 bases, with 15 bases sitting between them. The CDR3 sequence: CATSRSGGSSSGNTIYF. For the CDR3, the DNA is TGTGCCACCAGCAGGTCCGGAGGGTCCTCCTCTGGAAACACCATATATTTT.

This clone came up once. The gene calls are TRBV19 and TRBJ2-1; 10 nucleotides agree with TRBD2. This CDR3 region has 15 residues. From germline, CDR1 is LNHDA and CDR2 SQIVND (reference sequence). The junction had 5 bases not matched to a gene; V was cut back by 3 bases and J by 6 bases. CDR3 sequence reads: CASSISQRGGNEQFF. The CDR3 DNA reads as TGTGCCAGTAGTATCAGCCAGCGGGGGGGCAATGAGCAGTTCTTC.

The count of this clone is one. This chain connects TRBV18 to TRBJ2-1; 8 positions agree with TRBD1. From germline, CDR1 is KGHSH and CDR2 LQKENI. This CDR3 is 16 amino acids long. V trimming: 0 bases; J trimming: 6 bases; junction bases outside the gene matches: 7. The CDR3 reads CASSPPQGAGGNEQFF. Here the CDR3 DNA reads TGTGCCAGCTCACCACCGCAGGGGGCTGGTGGCAATGAGCAGTTCTTC.

The chain joins TRBV4-3 to TRBJ2-7, with a possible D match to TRBD1 (6 bases). CDR1 LGHNA and CDR2 YSLEER come from the germline V gene. Trimming cost V 4 bases and J 0 bases, with 13 bases left between them. The CDR3 runs to 15 residues. The CDR3 DNA is TGCGCCAGCAGCCCAACCCAGGGGAACTCCTACGAGCAGTACTTC. Protein sequence: CASSPTQGNSYEQYF.

The chain uses TRBV5-1 and TRBJ1-1; 7 nucleotides agree with TRBD1. The CDR3 loop spans 13 amino acids. V lost 4 bases and J lost 5; bases outside the gene matches: 5. CDR1 is SGHRS and CDR2 is YFSETQ in the germline V gene. CDR3 region: CASSLTGLTEAFF. The CDR3 DNA reads as TGCGCCAGCAGCCTGACAGGGCTGACTGAAGCTTTCTTT.

This chain uses TRBV5-1 with TRBJ1-2, with 9 positions matching TRBD1. Trimming removed 5 bases from V and 5 bases from J; junction bases left unmatched: 13. The CDR3 sequence is 16 residues long. From germline, CDR1 is SGHRS and CDR2 YFSETQ. The CDR3 DNA sequence: TGCGCCAGCAGTTTCGGGTCGGGACAGGGTGGATATGGCTACACCTTC. Translated, it gives CASSFGSGQGGYGYTF. Filled out from reference TRBV5-1 and TRBJ1-2, the complete variable domain reads KAGVTQTPRYLIKTRGQQVTLSCSPISGHRSVSWYQQTPGQGLQFLFEYFSETQRNKGNFPGRFSGRQFSNSRSEMNVSTLELGDSALYLCASSFGSGQGGYGYTFGSGTRLTVV.

The rearrangement uses TRBV19 and TRBJ1-1; no clear D gene. Germline V gene sequence: CDR1 LNHDA, CDR2 SQIVND (reference sequence). V lost 3 bases, J lost 0 bases, and 11 bases lay in between. The CDR3 extends over 15 amino acids. CDR3 coding DNA: TGTGCCAGTAGTATTAGTCTTGTGGTGAACACTGAAGCTTTCTTT. As protein: CASSISLVVNTEAFF.

The rearrangement uses TRBV6-5 and TRBJ2-3, with D perhaps matching TRBD2 (6 bases). The CDR3 is 12 residues long. Looked up from germline, CDR1 is MNHEY and CDR2 is SVGAGI. V lost 8 bases to trimming and J lost 3 bases, with 9 bases between them. CDR3 sequence reads: CASWEVTDTQYF. The CDR3 bases are TGTGCCAGCTGGGAGGTGACAGATACGCAGTATTTT.

The gene calls are TRBV9 and TRBJ2-7; weak D call: TRBD2 (5 bases). V dropped 5 bases and J dropped 1 base, with 13 bases sitting between them. Germline V lookup: CDR1 SGDLS, CDR2 YYNGEE. The CDR3 loop spans 14 amino acids. The CDR3 DNA reads TGTGCCAGCAGTCAGACTACCCGATCCTACGAGCAGTACTTC. It translates to CASSQTTRSYEQYF.

This chain uses TRBV11-3 with TRBJ1-2, with a tentative D call TRBD1 (6 bases). V was clipped by 5 bases and J by 8 bases, with 15 bases between them. The CDR3 is made up of 13 amino acids. CDR1 is SGHNT and CDR2 is YENEEA in the germline V gene. CDR3 region: CASSKTGSSGYTF. Here the CDR3 DNA reads TGTGCCAGCAGCAAAACAGGGTCTAGCGGCTACACCTTC.

This chain links TRBV4-2 with TRBJ1-2; 8 nucleotides agree with TRBD1. Trimming took 6 bases from V and 5 from J; bases not matched to a gene: 8. The germline V gene has CDR1 LGHNA and CDR2 YNFKEQ. The CDR3 has 14 amino acids. CDR3 sequence: CASRPPDREYGYTF. The CDR3 bases are TGTGCCAGCAGACCACCGGACAGGGAGTATGGCTACACCTTC.

The chain links TRBV2 to TRBJ2-1, with TRBD2 matching 13 bases. The CDR3 spans 17 residues. Trimming at V came to 6 bases and at J to 6 bases, leaving 11 bases not matched to a gene. Germline assignment: CDR1 SNHLY and CDR2 FYNNEI. DNA for the CDR3: TGTGCCAGCAGACGCACCCTACTAGCGGGGGGGCGCAATGAGCAGTTCTTC. Protein product: CASRRTLLAGGRNEQFF. Combining the CDR3 with reference TRBV2 and TRBJ2-1 gives the whole variable domain EPEVTQTPSHQVTQMGQEVILRCVPISNHLYFYWYRQILGQKVEFLVSFYNNEISEKSEIFDDQFSVERPDGSNFTLKIRSTKLEDSAMYFCASRRTLLAGGRNEQFFGPGTRLTVL.

This clone was picked up one time. The chain is built from TRBV6-5 and TRBJ2-7; 8 nucleotides line up with TRBD1. After removal of 7 bases from V and 2 bases from J, the junction contained 10 bases not matched to a gene. The germline V gene encodes CDR1 MNHEY and CDR2 SVGAGI. The CDR3 consists of 15 residues. The CDR3 region has the DNA TGTGCCAGCAATTTCGACAGGGGACCCACCTACGAGCAGTACTTC. It is translated as CASNFDRGPTYEQYF.

The chain is built from TRBV2 and TRBJ2-3; possible D gene TRBD1, 5 bases. CDR3 size: 15 residues. V lost 5 bases and J 0 bases, leaving 12 bases between the germline ends. From germline, CDR1 is SNHLY and CDR2 FYNNEI. Here the CDR3 reads CASSYETVSTDTQYF. Here the CDR3 DNA reads TGTGCCAGCAGTTATGAGACAGTGAGCACAGATACGCAGTATTTT.

The V call is TRBV25-1, the J call TRBJ2-6; D unresolved. Looked up from germline, CDR1 is MGHDK and CDR2 is SYGVNS. Trimming removed 5 bases at V and 2 bases at J, with 10 bases between. This CDR3 has 15 residues. For the CDR3, the DNA is TGTGCCAGCAGTCCCGCGGCGCCTGGGGCCAACGTCCTGACTTTC. It specifies CASSPAAPGANVLTF.

This rearrangement joins TRBV7-3 to TRBJ2-1, with TRBD2 matching 9 bases. V gave up 4 bases and J gave up 5 bases; unmatched junction bases: 12. The CDR3 runs 17 residues. Germline V lookup: CDR1 SGHTA, CDR2 FQGTGA. The CDR3 loop is CASSSLRLAGVDNEQFF. CDR3 DNA: TGTGCCAGCAGCTCCCTCAGATTAGCGGGGGTGGACAATGAGCAGTTCTTC.

In this sample, this clone turned up once. The chain combines TRBV6-2 or TRBV6-3 with TRBJ1-5; D is unclear. This CDR3 is built from 17 residues. V gave up 0 bases and J gave up 1 base, with 13 bases separating them. The germline gives CDR1 MNHEY, CDR2 SVGEGT. CDR3 sequence reads: CASSYSRRLGSNQPQHF. The CDR3 bases are TGTGCCAGCAGTTACTCGAGGAGGCTCGGAAGCAATCAGCCCCAGCATTTT.